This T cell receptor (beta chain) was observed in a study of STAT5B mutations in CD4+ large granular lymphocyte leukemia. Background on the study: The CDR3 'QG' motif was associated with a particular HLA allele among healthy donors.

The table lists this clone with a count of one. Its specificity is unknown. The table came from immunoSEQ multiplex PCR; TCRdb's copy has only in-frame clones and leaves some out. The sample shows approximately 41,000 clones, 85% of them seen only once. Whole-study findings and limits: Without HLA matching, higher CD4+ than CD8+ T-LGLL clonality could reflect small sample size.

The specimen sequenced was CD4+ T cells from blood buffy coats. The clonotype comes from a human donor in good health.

The DNA of the CDR3 is TGCGCCAGCAGCTTGGCCCCTAGCGGCTACAATGAGCAGTTCTTC. Its protein is CASSLAPSGYNEQFF. The V and J genes are TRBV5-1 and TRBJ2-1; 7 nucleotides align to TRBD2. The J segment lost 3 bases and the V segment lost 0 bases, leaving 3 bases of the junction unmatched. The CDR3 runs 15 residues. Looked up from germline, CDR1 is SGHRS and CDR2 is YFSETQ.